This T cell receptor (beta chain) was found in a study of T cell responses to AZD1222 COVID-19 vaccine. Comment on this clone: No antigen is known for it.

Method: immunoSEQ multiplex PCR; TCRdb's copy keeps in-frame clones and lacks some. The table records over 110,000 clones, 93% of them present only once. Study-level results: In a largely white British group with more females than males, clonal diversity was possibly underestimated.

Germline CDR1 MGHRA, CDR2 YSYEKL. The CDR3 loop spans 14 amino acids. With 1 base removed from V and 8 bases from J, the gap between germline ends came to 14 bases. This sequence joins TRBV4-1 and TRBJ1-2; unclear D gene. This clonotype originated in an adult in good health. This specimen consisted of peripheral blood, obtained on day 0 of AZD1222 vaccination. CDR3 protein: CASSQGHSVRGYTF. The CDR3 region has the DNA TGCGCCAGCAGCCAAGGTCACAGCGTTCGGGGCTACACCTTC.